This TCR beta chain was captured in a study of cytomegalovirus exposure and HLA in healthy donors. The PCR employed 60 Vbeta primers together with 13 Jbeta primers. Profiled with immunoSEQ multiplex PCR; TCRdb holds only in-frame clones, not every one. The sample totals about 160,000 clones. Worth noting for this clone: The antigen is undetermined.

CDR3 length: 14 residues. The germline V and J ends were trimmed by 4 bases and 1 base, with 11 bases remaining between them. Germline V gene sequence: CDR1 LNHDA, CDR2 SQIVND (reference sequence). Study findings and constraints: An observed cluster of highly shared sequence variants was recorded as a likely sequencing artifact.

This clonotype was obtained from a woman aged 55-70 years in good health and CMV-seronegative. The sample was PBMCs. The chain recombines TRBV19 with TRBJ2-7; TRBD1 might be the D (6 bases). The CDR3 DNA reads TGTGCCAGTAGTACCACGAGGGGGTCCTACGAGCAGTACTTC. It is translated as CASSTTRGSYEQYF.